The clone carrying this T cell receptor beta chain has only a few counts. Its antigen is unknown. This specimen belongs to a study of CD4 T cells in relation to SARS-CoV-2 and coronaviruses. Study-wide context: ViraFEST: approximately 10-day antigen culture of PBMCs, then TCR beta CDR3 sequencing.

V lost 2 bases and J 0 bases, leaving 11 bases between the germline ends. The germline CDR1 and CDR2 sequences are SGHNT and YYREEE (reference sequence). This CDR3 is built from 15 residues. TCRdb keeps only in-frame clones here, not all; method: immunoSEQ multiplex PCR. The sample carries more than 20,000 clones, over 70% recorded once. Before the COVID-19 pandemic, during about 2011-2019, CD4+ T cells were taken from unexposed donors. Isolation of CD4+ T cells took place after around eleven days in culture. Cells permitting, SARS-CoV-2 S/N and four cold-coronavirus spikes were tested on unexposed-donor CD4+ T cells.

The rearrangement links TRBV5-4 to TRBJ1-1; D is uncertain. Sequencing was done on a sample of CD4+ T cells from PBMCs, cultured in vitro. The clonotype comes from a human donor in good health. CDR3 nucleotide sequence: TGTGCCAGCAGCTTTAGTAACAGAATGAACACTGAAGCTTTCTTT. Its protein product is CASSFSNRMNTEAFF.